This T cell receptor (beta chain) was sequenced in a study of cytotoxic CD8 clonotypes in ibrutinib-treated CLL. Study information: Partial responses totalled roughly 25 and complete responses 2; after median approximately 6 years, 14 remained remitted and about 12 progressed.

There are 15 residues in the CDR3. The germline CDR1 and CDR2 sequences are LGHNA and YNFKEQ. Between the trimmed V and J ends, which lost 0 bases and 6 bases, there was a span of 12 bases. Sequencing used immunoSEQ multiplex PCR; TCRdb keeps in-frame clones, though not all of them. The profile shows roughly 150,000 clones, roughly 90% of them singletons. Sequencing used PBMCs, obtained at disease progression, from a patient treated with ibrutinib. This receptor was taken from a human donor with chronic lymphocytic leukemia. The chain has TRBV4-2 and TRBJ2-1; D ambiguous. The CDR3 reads CASSQDLGAANEQFF. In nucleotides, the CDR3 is TGTGCCAGCAGCCAAGATCTAGGAGCCGCCAATGAGCAGTTCTTC.